Shown below are 29 T cell receptor beta chains from a single sample sequenced in a study of graft-versus-host responses after intestinal transplantation. Clones were read by immunoSEQ multiplex PCR, and TCRdb kept only the in-frame ones, dropping some. The sample contains around 88,000 clones, around 83% of which appear only once. Their target antigens are unknown. Sequencing was performed on unstimulated CD8+ T cells sorted from spleen or lymph node cells, taken before intestinal transplant. The receptor set was obtained from a human donor who received an intestinal transplant.

In this sample, this clone turned up a few times. The chain combines TRBV10-2 with TRBJ2-3, with a weak D call TRBD2 (5 bases). The germline V gene has CDR1 WSHSY and CDR2 SAAADI. This CDR3 contains 13 residues. V was shortened by 8 bases and J by 0 bases, with 9 bases between the two germline ends. The CDR3, as DNA: TGCGCCAGCGGGGAGCATAGCACAGATACGCAGTATTTT. It specifies CASGEHSTDTQYF.

The V and J genes are TRBV10-2 and TRBJ2-7; 12 bases line up with TRBD2. Germline trimming cut 2 bases from V and 1 base from J; bases unmatched to any gene: 15. Germline lookup yields CDR1 WSHSY and CDR2 SAAADI. The CDR3 length is 20 residues. CDR3 loop: CASSERPGLAGPNTSYEQYF. Written as DNA, the CDR3 is TGCGCCAGCAGTGAGCGCCCGGGACTAGCGGGCCCGAATACTTCCTACGAGCAGTACTTC.

The chain is built from TRBV27 and TRBJ2-5; 9 nucleotides line up with TRBD1. V shed 0 bases, J shed 5 bases, and the junction held 4 bases outside the gene matches. The CDR3 totals 15 residues. CDR1 is MNHEY and CDR2 is SMNVEV in the germline V gene (reference sequence). The CDR3 region is CASSLSTGTGETQYF. The CDR3 coding sequence is TGTGCCAGCAGTTTATCTACAGGGACAGGGGAGACCCAGTACTTC.

The rearrangement links TRBV5-4 to TRBJ1-5; TRBD1 might be the D (5 bases). The CDR3 runs 14 residues. Looked up from germline, CDR1 is SGHNT and CDR2 is YYREEE (reference sequence). Trimming removed 4 bases at V and 2 bases at J, with 10 bases between. CDR3 loop: CASSPGVGNQPQHF. The CDR3 DNA is TGTGCCAGCAGCCCGGGGGTCGGCAATCAGCCCCAGCATTTT.

The J gene is TRBJ2-3, the V gene TRBV11-2, with 9 nucleotides matching TRBD2. There are 15 residues in the CDR3. Germline CDR1 is SGHAT and CDR2 is FQNNGV. Trimming cost V 5 bases and J 5 bases; bases outside gene matches: 8. In nucleotides, the CDR3 is TGTGCCAGCAGCCCCCCCAGCGGGGGGTTAGATACGCAGTATTTT. It specifies CASSPPSGGLDTQYF.

The V and J genes are TRBV21-1 and TRBJ1-5. TRBV21-1 is marked as a pseudogene. CDR3 length: 15 residues. The CDR3 DNA sequence: TGTGCCAGCAGCAAAGCCGTTAGGGTAAAGCAGCCCCAGCATTTT. This sequence encodes CASSKAVRVKQPQHF.

The J gene is TRBJ2-5, the V gene TRBV19; D might be TRBD1 (6 bases). The J call may be wrong; the DNA end is better matched by TRBJ2-7. The germline V gene encodes CDR1 LNHDA and CDR2 SQIVND (reference sequence). This CDR3 contains 14 residues. The DNA of the CDR3 is TGTGCCAGTAGTATAACAGGGAGCTCCTACGAGCAGTACTTC. Amino acids: CASSITGSSYEQYF.

This clone was observed a single time. The chain employs TRBV6-5 and TRBJ1-2; D possibly corresponds to TRBD1 (5 bases). Trimming shortened V by 5 bases and J by 5 bases, and 15 bases separated the two germline ends. The CDR3 extends over 14 amino acids. Germline V CDR1 and CDR2: MNHEY, SVGAGI. In DNA form, the CDR3 reads TGTGCCAGCAGTGCGTACAGGACCGAGTATGGCTACACCTTC. It translates to CASSAYRTEYGYTF.

The chain employs TRBV2 and TRBJ1-1; unclear D gene. Germline values: CDR1 SNHLY, CDR2 FYNNEI. V was trimmed by 3 bases and J by 3 bases, leaving 14 bases between them. This CDR3 spans 15 amino acids. The CDR3 loop reads CASSEIGRTYTEAFF. The CDR3 region has the DNA TGTGCCAGCAGTGAGATAGGGCGGACGTACACTGAAGCTTTCTTT.

The rearrangement uses TRBV5-1 and TRBJ2-3, with D possibly being TRBD1 (6 bases). Trimming stripped 1 base from V and 4 bases from J, with 10 bases between. This CDR3 comprises 14 residues. CDR1 is SGHRS, CDR2 YFSETQ, per germline. In nucleotides, the CDR3 is TGCGCCAGCAGCTTGAGCCAGGGGCCAGATACGCAGTATTTT. This encodes CASSLSQGPDTQYF.

This chain uses TRBV27 with TRBJ1-5, with D unclear. With 6 bases removed from V and 0 bases from J, the gap between germline ends came to 12 bases. This CDR3 is 15 amino acids long. CDR1 is MNHEY, CDR2 SMNVEV, per germline (reference sequence). CDR3 coding DNA: TGTGCCAGCAGCCCGCACCCGATTAGCAATCAGCCCCAGCATTTT. Translated: CASSPHPISNQPQHF.

This clone was found once. This chain links TRBV2 with TRBJ2-3; 7 nucleotides align to TRBD1. The CDR3 has 14 amino acids. J was trimmed by 2 bases and V by 7 bases; bases with no gene match: 6. CDR1 and CDR2 (germline): SNHLY, FYNNEI. CDR3 protein: CASIGQVLTDTQYF. CDR3 DNA sequence: TGTGCCAGCATCGGACAGGTTCTCACAGATACGCAGTATTTT.

The V call is TRBV6-1, the J call TRBJ2-7; the D gene is possibly TRBD2 (6 bases). V gave up 4 bases and J gave up 3 bases, with 10 bases separating them. The V gene's germline CDR1 is MNHNS and CDR2 SASEGT. The CDR3 totals 13 residues. The CDR3 loop reads CASSGGTVYEQYF. CDR3 nucleotide sequence: TGTGCCAGCAGTGGCGGGACGGTCTACGAGCAGTACTTC.

The V gene is TRBV4-1, the J gene TRBJ1-6, with 7 bases identical to TRBD1. V shed 2 bases and J 0 bases; nucleotides not matched to a gene: 13. The CDR3 consists of 20 residues. Germline values: CDR1 MGHRA, CDR2 YSYEKL. CDR3 DNA: TGCGCCAGCAGCCAACCCAACCATAGACAGGGAGGCTCCTATAATTCACCCCTCCACTTT. It specifies CASSQPNHRQGGSYNSPLHF.

The chain uses TRBV28 and TRBJ2-5; possibly TRBD1 for D (6 bases). The last part of the DNA fits TRBJ2-7 better; the J call may be wrong. The CDR3 spans 12 residues. The V gene's germline CDR1 is MDHEN and CDR2 SYDVKM. CDR3 DNA sequence: TGTGCCAGCAGTCCACGGACAGACGAGCAGTACTTC. It specifies CASSPRTDEQYF.

This rearrangement joins TRBV6-5 to TRBJ1-5; 7 bases match TRBD1. The CDR3 has 15 residues. After removal of 5 bases from V and 0 bases from J, the junction contained 4 bases not matched to a gene. Germline assignment: CDR1 MNHEY and CDR2 SVGAGI. DNA for the CDR3: TGTGCCAGCAGTGCGACAGGGATTAGCAATCAGCCCCAGCATTTT. It specifies CASSATGISNQPQHF.

This clone has a handful of counts. V gene TRBV27 combines with J gene TRBJ2-1; 7 bases align to TRBD1. Germline V gene data show CDR1 as MNHEY and CDR2 as SMNVEV (reference sequence). With 6 bases clipped from V and 7 bases from J, the junction kept 6 bases outside the gene matches. The length of the CDR3 is 13 residues. The CDR3 coding sequence is TGTGCCAGCAGCCCGACAGGGTTGAATGAGCAGTTCTTC. Its protein is CASSPTGLNEQFF.

This clone has more than one count but fewer than ten. The rearrangement links TRBV2 to TRBJ1-3; D remains unclear. Trimming removed 1 base from V and 0 bases from J, with 13 bases in between. The germline V gene has CDR1 SNHLY and CDR2 FYNNEI. The CDR3 covers 17 residues. DNA for the CDR3: TGTGCCAGCAGTGAAGACGGTAGTACGAGCTCTGGAAACACCATATATTTT. Protein product: CASSEDGSTSSGNTIYF. The variable domain in full, with the rest retrieved from reference TRBV2 and TRBJ1-3, is EPEVTQTPSHQVTQMGQEVILRCVPISNHLYFYWYRQILGQKVEFLVSFYNNEISEKSEIFDDQFSVERPDGSNFTLKIRSTKLEDSAMYFCASSEDGSTSSGNTIYFGEGSWLTVV.

The chain carries TRBV6-6 and TRBJ1-1; D is undetermined. Germline V CDR1 and CDR2: MNHNY, SVGAGI (reference sequence). CDR3 size: 13 residues. Trimming stripped 3 bases from V and 1 base from J, with 6 bases between. The CDR3 DNA reads TGTGCCAGCAGTTATTTGGGGAACACTGAAGCTTTCTTT. Protein sequence: CASSYLGNTEAFF.

The chain uses TRBV6-5 and TRBJ2-1; D is perhaps TRBD2 (6 bases). The V and J ends lost 2 bases and 0 bases respectively, with 11 bases between them. The CDR3 covers 16 residues. Germline V gene lookup returns CDR1 MNHEY and CDR2 SVGAGI. This CDR3 is CASSYGGTSSYNEQFF. CDR3 coding DNA: TGTGCCAGCAGTTACGGGGGGACGAGCTCCTACAATGAGCAGTTCTTC.

The chain is built from TRBV5-1 and TRBJ2-1; either TRBD1 or TRBD2 may supply D (5 bases each). Germline CDR1 SGHRS, CDR2 YFSETQ. The V gene lost 1 base and the J gene lost 4 bases, with 12 bases spanning the gap. The CDR3 sequence is 15 residues long. The CDR3 loop reads CASSLTRGGYNEQFF. The CDR3 coding sequence is TGCGCCAGCAGCTTGACGAGGGGCGGATACAATGAGCAGTTCTTC.

The V and J genes are TRBV29-1 and TRBJ2-1; D gene ambiguous. This CDR3 is built from 15 residues. CDR1 and CDR2 (germline): SQVTM, ANQGSEA. The V gene lost 2 bases and the J gene lost 0 bases, with 11 bases spanning the gap. The CDR3: CSVEWAGNSYNEQFF. The CDR3 DNA reads TGCAGCGTTGAATGGGCTGGGAACTCCTACAATGAGCAGTTCTTC.

V and J are TRBV11-2 and TRBJ1-6, with D perhaps matching TRBD1 (5 bases). This CDR3 is 17 amino acids long. Germline values: CDR1 SGHAT, CDR2 FQNNGV. With 2 bases removed from V and 2 bases from J, the gap between germline ends came to 13 bases. The CDR3 here is CASSLFMWGPYNSPLHF. The CDR3 coding sequence is TGTGCCAGCAGCTTATTTATGTGGGGCCCCTATAATTCACCCCTCCACTTT.

The chain recombines TRBV19 with TRBJ1-3, with D unresolved. CDR3 size: 14 residues. Trimming removed 8 bases from V and 4 bases from J, with 15 bases in between. The germline gives CDR1 LNHDA, CDR2 SQIVND (reference sequence). The CDR3 here is CASLKAPLGNTIYF. The CDR3 bases are TGTGCCAGTCTGAAGGCTCCCCTCGGAAACACCATATATTTT.

This clone was counted between two and nine times. The chain employs TRBV27 and TRBJ2-5; the D is unclear. With 4 bases removed from V and 4 bases from J, the gap between germline ends came to 16 bases. The germline gives CDR1 MNHEY, CDR2 SMNVEV (reference sequence). The CDR3 loop spans 15 amino acids. CDR3 sequence (DNA): TGTGCCAGCAGTTCCTTAGGTGGTGAGTTAGAGACCCAGTACTTC. Amino acid sequence: CASSSLGGELETQYF.

The V call is TRBV4-1, the J call TRBJ1-2; D ambiguous. Germline CDR1 reads MGHRA; CDR2 reads YSYEKL. The CDR3 is 14 amino acids. The V gene lost 4 bases and the J gene lost 8 bases, with 17 bases spanning the gap. The chain's CDR3 is CASSRFRVTVGYTF. DNA for the CDR3: TGCGCCAGCAGCCGCTTCCGGGTCACCGTGGGCTACACCTTC.

Regarding this clone: One end of the junction does not line up with germline, which may come from a read error. The chain is built from TRBV10-1 and TRBJ1-2; TRBD1 agrees at 11 bases. The CDR3 is 13 residues long. Germline V lookup: CDR1 WNHNN, CDR2 SYGVQD (reference sequence). The chain's CDR3 is CASSGTGGYGYTF. CDR3 bases: TGTGCCAGCAGTGGGACAGGGGGCTATGGCTACACCTTC.

The chain uses TRBV4-1 and TRBJ2-7; D may be TRBD2 (6 bases). The CDR3 consists of 14 residues. V was clipped by 1 base and J by 4 bases, with 11 bases between them. Germline values: CDR1 MGHRA, CDR2 YSYEKL. The CDR3 DNA is TGCGCCAGCAGCCAAGGGATTGGGGGGTACGAGCAGTACTTC. As protein: CASSQGIGGYEQYF.

The rearrangement uses TRBV20-1 and TRBJ2-5, with unresolved D. The V end was cut by 3 bases, the J end by 2 bases, with 4 bases between. The CDR3 extends over 11 amino acids. Germline V CDR1 and CDR2: DFQATT, SNEGSKA (reference sequence). CDR3 in DNA: TGCAGTGCTAGCCTACAAGAGACCCAGTACTTC. Translated: CSASLQETQYF.